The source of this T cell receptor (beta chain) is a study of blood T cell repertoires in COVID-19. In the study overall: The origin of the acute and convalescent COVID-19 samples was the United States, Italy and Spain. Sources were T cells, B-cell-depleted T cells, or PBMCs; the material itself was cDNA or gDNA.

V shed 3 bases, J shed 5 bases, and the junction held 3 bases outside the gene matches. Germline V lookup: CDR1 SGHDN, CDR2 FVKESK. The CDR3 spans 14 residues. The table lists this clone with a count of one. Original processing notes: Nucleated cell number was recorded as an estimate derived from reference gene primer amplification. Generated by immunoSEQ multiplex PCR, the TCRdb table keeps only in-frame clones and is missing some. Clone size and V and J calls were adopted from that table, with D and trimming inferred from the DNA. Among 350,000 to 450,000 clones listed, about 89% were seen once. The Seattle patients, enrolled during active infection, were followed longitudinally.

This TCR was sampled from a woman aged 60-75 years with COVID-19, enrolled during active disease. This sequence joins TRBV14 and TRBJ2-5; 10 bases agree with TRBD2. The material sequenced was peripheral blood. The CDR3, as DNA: TGTGCCAGCAGCCAGGGACTAGCGTTGGAGACCCAGTACTTC. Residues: CASSQGLALETQYF.